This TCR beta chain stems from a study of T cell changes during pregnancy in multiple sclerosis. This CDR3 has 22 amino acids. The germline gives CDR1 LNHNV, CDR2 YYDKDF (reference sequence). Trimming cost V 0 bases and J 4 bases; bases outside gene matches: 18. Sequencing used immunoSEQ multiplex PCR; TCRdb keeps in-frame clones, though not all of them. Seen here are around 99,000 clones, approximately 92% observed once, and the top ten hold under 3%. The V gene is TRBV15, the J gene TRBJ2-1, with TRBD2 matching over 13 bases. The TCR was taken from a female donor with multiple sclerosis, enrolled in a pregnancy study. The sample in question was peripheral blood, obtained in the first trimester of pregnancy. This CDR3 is CATSRDRPVLAGGNWPYNEQFF. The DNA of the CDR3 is TGTGCCACCAGCAGAGATCGACCCGTACTAGCGGGAGGGAATTGGCCGTACAATGAGCAGTTCTTC.